The source of this TCR beta chain is a study of shared clonotypes between healthy human individuals. Study summary: Each donor contributed plates that comprised three CD4 naive, three CD4 memory, two CD8 naive and one CD8 memory. Findings and caveats of the study: In general, naive subsets displayed greater estimated richness than memory subsets did. The authors sampled blood alone, and tissue repertoires likely differ.

Using immunoSEQ multiplex PCR, the repertoire was profiled, and TCRdb retains in-frame clones only, with some absent. In the table there are fewer than 350,000 clones, about nine tenths of which are singletons. The sample holds one count of this clone. What it recognizes is unknown. One end of the junction is discordant with germline, which a read error may explain. Material for sequencing was memory CD8+ T cells sorted from blood. Sample subset: CD45RO+ cells pooled with CCR7-negative TemRA cells. This receptor was obtained from a man younger than 35 in good health.

The CDR3 region is CATSDFMQGGKLFF. CDR3 nucleotides: TGTGCCACCAGTGATTTTATGCAGGGCGGAAAACTGTTTTTT. V is TRBV6-1 and J is TRBJ1-4; D might be TRBD1 (5 bases). The CDR3 extends over 14 amino acids. Per the germline V gene, CDR1 is MNHNS and CDR2 is SASEGT.